The 31 T cell receptor beta chains given below trace back to one sample, sequenced in a study of cytomegalovirus exposure and HLA in healthy donors. Profiled with immunoSEQ multiplex PCR; TCRdb holds only in-frame clones, not every one. This sample carries about 330,000 clones, 70% to 90% of them seen once, and the ten largest clones take 0.65% to 0.85%. The sequencing input was PBMCs. Every receptor here comes from a woman between 18 and 29 years old in good health and CMV-seronegative.

The chain employs TRBV28 and TRBJ2-1, with 8 bases matching TRBD2. V gave up 6 bases and J gave up 6 bases; unmatched junction bases: 7. The CDR3 has 14 amino acids. Germline values: CDR1 MDHEN, CDR2 SYDVKM. CDR3 loop: CASSPGGVLNEQFF. CDR3 DNA sequence: TGTGCCAGCAGCCCCGGGGGGGTCCTCAATGAGCAGTTCTTC.

This clone was seen only a few times. The chain is built from TRBV4-2 and TRBJ1-3, with TRBD1 matching 7 bases. This CDR3 has 17 amino acids. The germline V gene has CDR1 LGHNA and CDR2 YNFKEQ. V gave up 0 bases and J gave up 2 bases; unmatched junction bases: 7. The CDR3 sequence is CASSQEIEGATGNTIYF. The CDR3 DNA reads as TGTGCCAGCAGCCAAGAAATTGAGGGGGCAACTGGAAACACCATATATTTT.

The chain joins TRBV27 to TRBJ2-2, with 10 bases identical to TRBD2. The V gene's germline CDR1 is MNHEY and CDR2 SMNVEV (reference sequence). V was clipped by 0 bases and J by 1 base; unmatched bases: 2. CDR3 length equals 17 residues. This CDR3 is CASSLSSGGKNTGELFF. The CDR3 DNA follows: TGTGCCAGCAGTTTATCTAGCGGGGGGAAGAACACCGGGGAGCTGTTTTTT.

The chain couples TRBV2 to TRBJ2-1; D is perhaps TRBD2 (6 bases). Deletions cut 3 bases from V and 4 bases from J, with 10 bases between. Germline V CDR1 and CDR2: SNHLY, FYNNEI. The CDR3 runs to 14 residues. CDR3 residues: CASSEASEYNEQFF. CDR3 DNA: TGTGCCAGCAGTGAGGCTAGCGAATACAATGAGCAGTTCTTC.

The genes are TRBV4-3 and TRBJ2-1; 13 bases fit TRBD2. The CDR3 totals 16 residues. Per germline, CDR1 LGHNA and CDR2 YSLEER. The V gene end was trimmed by 0 bases and the J gene end by 6 bases; junction bases not matched to a gene: 2. The CDR3 loop is CASSQDRTSGSNEQFF. The CDR3 DNA reads TGCGCCAGCAGCCAAGACAGGACTAGCGGGAGCAATGAGCAGTTCTTC.

This chain connects TRBV11-3 to TRBJ2-2, with TRBD1 matching over 9 bases. The ends lost 3 bases at V and 4 bases at J; junction bases unmatched: 3. CDR1 is SGHNT, CDR2 YENEEA, per germline. The CDR3 extends over 15 amino acids. The CDR3 DNA reads as TGTGCCAGCAGCTTTGAGACAGGGGGCACCGGGGAGCTGTTTTTT. Amino acid sequence: CASSFETGGTGELFF.

This clone was seen only once. This chain joins TRBV28 and TRBJ1-1, with TRBD1 matching 8 bases. J gave up 5 bases and V 6 bases, and 14 bases lay outside the gene matches. The CDR3 has 16 residues. Germline V CDR1 and CDR2: MDHEN, SYDVKM. The CDR3 DNA follows: TGTGCCAGCAGCCCCTTTTGGCAGGGGGCGCTAACTGAAGCTTTCTTT. Translating it yields CASSPFWQGALTEAFF.

The V call is TRBV7-2, the J call TRBJ2-3, with TRBD2 matching 9 bases. V was clipped by 1 base and J by 0 bases; unmatched bases: 5. CDR1 is SGHTA, CDR2 FQGNSA, per germline. The CDR3 loop spans 17 amino acids. This chain's CDR3 is CASSLGAGGPSTDTQYF. The CDR3 region has the DNA TGTGCCAGCAGCTTAGGGGCGGGAGGGCCGAGCACAGATACGCAGTATTTT.

This sequence joins TRBV19 and TRBJ2-7; D is ambiguous. The CDR3 sequence is 14 residues long. The V end was cut by 10 bases, the J end by 4 bases, with 20 bases between. Germline V gene data show CDR1 as LNHDA and CDR2 as SQIVND (reference sequence). CDR3 sequence (DNA): TGTGCCACCTCCCGACAAGTTTTTGGATACGAGCAGTACTTC. Protein: CATSRQVFGYEQYF.

The chain recombines TRBV2 with TRBJ1-3; D may be TRBD1 (5 bases). This CDR3 has 15 amino acids. Deletions cut 1 base from V and 3 bases from J, with 10 bases between. Germline values: CDR1 SNHLY, CDR2 FYNNEI. Written as DNA, the CDR3 is TGTGCCAGCAGTGAAGGCAGGGATTTTGGAAACACCATATATTTT. Translating it yields CASSEGRDFGNTIYF.

The chain recombines TRBV6-1 with TRBJ2-7, with 8 bases that match TRBD2. The CDR3 totals 14 residues. From germline, CDR1 is MNHNS and CDR2 SASEGT. V dropped 5 bases and J dropped 3; count of bases not matched to a gene: 6. The CDR3 region has the DNA TGTGCCAGCAGTCAATACGGGACTAGCTACGAGCAGTACTTC. Its translation: CASSQYGTSYEQYF.

This chain links TRBV4-2 with TRBJ2-7; 8 bases match TRBD1. Germline CDR1 and CDR2: LGHNA and YNFKEQ. The CDR3 loop spans 14 amino acids. V trimming: 5 bases; J trimming: 6 bases; junction bases outside the gene matches: 9. The CDR3 protein is CASSSDRGSLEQYF. Here the CDR3 DNA reads TGTGCCAGCAGCTCTGACAGGGGCTCCCTCGAGCAGTACTTC.

The chain is built from TRBV19 and TRBJ2-7, with 12 bases aligning to TRBD2. CDR1 is LNHDA and CDR2 is SQIVND in the germline V gene (reference sequence). This CDR3 is built from 13 residues. Unmatched junction bases numbered 0, after V lost 4 bases and J lost 5 bases. The CDR3 reads CASSRTSGNEQYF. For the CDR3, the DNA is TGTGCCAGTAGTAGGACTAGCGGGAACGAGCAGTACTTC.

The chain recombines TRBV28 with TRBJ1-1; 7 bases match TRBD1. The V gene end was trimmed by 6 bases and the J gene end by 2 bases; junction bases not matched to a gene: 9. CDR1 and CDR2 from the germline V gene are MDHEN and SYDVKM. The CDR3 is 15 amino acids. Here the CDR3 reads CASRPTDRSNTEAFF. Written as DNA, the CDR3 is TGTGCCAGCAGACCTACGGACAGGAGTAACACTGAAGCTTTCTTT.

J is TRBJ2-5 and V is TRBV30; the D is unclear. CDR1 is GTSNPN, CDR2 SVGIG, per germline (reference sequence). The V and J ends lost 0 bases and 4 bases respectively, with 9 bases between them. CDR3 size: 13 residues. The CDR3 nucleotides are TGTGCCTGGAGTGTACTCTCCGGAGAGACCCAGTACTTC. Protein product: CAWSVLSGETQYF.

V is TRBV29-1 and J is TRBJ2-5; 12 bases align to TRBD2. CDR1 and CDR2 from the germline V gene are SQVTM and ANQGSEA. Germline trimming cut 4 bases from V and 5 bases from J; bases unmatched to any gene: 5. This CDR3 comprises 14 residues. The CDR3, as DNA: TGCAGCGTTGGCCTAGCGGGAGGGCCGGAGACCCAGTACTTC. Translated, it gives CSVGLAGGPETQYF.

The rearrangement joins TRBV6-5 to TRBJ1-1, with 8 bases matching TRBD1. The CDR3 extends over 15 amino acids. Trimming at V came to 2 bases and at J to 2 bases, leaving 4 bases not matched to a gene. Germline V gene data show CDR1 as MNHEY and CDR2 as SVGAGI. The CDR3 nucleotides are TGTGCCAGCAGTTACCAGGGACAGGTAAACACTGAAGCTTTCTTT. Translated: CASSYQGQVNTEAFF.

The V and J genes are TRBV27 and TRBJ2-7; 11 positions agree with TRBD2. The CDR3 contains 14 residues. The V segment lost 6 bases and the J segment 6 bases; nucleotides outside the gene matches: 7. CDR1 and CDR2 (germline): MNHEY, SMNVEV (reference sequence). The CDR3 loop reads CASRLAGGPAEQYF. CDR3 DNA sequence: TGTGCCAGCAGGTTAGCGGGAGGGCCAGCCGAGCAGTACTTC.

The rearrangement joins TRBV6-1 to TRBJ2-7; D ambiguous. Germline lookup yields CDR1 MNHNS and CDR2 SASEGT. V lost 7 bases and J lost 2, with 12 bases in between. The CDR3 contains 13 residues. The CDR3 DNA reads TGTGCCAGCACCATATCACCTACCTACGAGCAGTACTTC. As protein: CASTISPTYEQYF.

The chain is built from TRBV5-6 and TRBJ2-1, with 10 bases matching TRBD2. The CDR3 has 13 residues. Germline V gene lookup returns CDR1 SGHDT and CDR2 YYEEEE. The J segment lost 9 bases and the V segment lost 4 bases, leaving 4 bases of the junction unmatched. The CDR3 loop is CASSPGTSVEQFF. CDR3 DNA: TGTGCCAGCAGCCCAGGGACTAGCGTTGAGCAGTTCTTC.

This clone was counted a few times. This chain connects TRBV6-5 to TRBJ2-7, with D perhaps matching TRBD1 (6 bases). Trimming removed 6 bases at V and 0 bases at J, with 15 bases between. This CDR3 contains 15 residues. CDR1 and CDR2 from the germline V gene are MNHEY and SVGAGI. CDR3 residues: CASRIGTFNSYEQYF. CDR3 bases: TGTGCCAGCAGGATCGGGACATTTAACTCCTACGAGCAGTACTTC.

The V call is TRBV19, the J call TRBJ2-6, with D perhaps TRBD1 (6 bases). Germline lookup yields CDR1 LNHDA and CDR2 SQIVND (reference sequence). This CDR3 spans 14 amino acids. V was clipped by 6 bases and J by 2 bases, with 8 bases between them. CDR3 nucleotide sequence: TGTGCCAGTAGGGACAGTGCTGGGGCCAACGTCCTGACTTTC. Translated: CASRDSAGANVLTF. Filled out from reference TRBV19 and TRBJ2-6, the complete variable domain reads DGGITQSPKYLFRKEGQNVTLSCEQNLNHDAMYWYRQDPGQGLRLIYYSQIVNDFQKGDIAEGYSVSREKKESFPLTVTSAQKNPTAFYLCASRDSAGANVLTFGAGSRLTVL.

V gene TRBV10-3 combines with J gene TRBJ2-7; 9 bases agree with TRBD1. CDR3 length: 14 residues. V was clipped by 6 bases and J by 4 bases; unmatched bases: 7. Germline CDR1 is ENHRY and CDR2 is SYGVKD. The CDR3 here is CAIRPTGGRYEQYF. The DNA for the CDR3 is TGTGCCATCAGGCCTACAGGGGGCAGGTACGAGCAGTACTTC.

The CDR3 here is CATSRGGMGNTEAFF. The CDR3 DNA reads as TGTGCCACCAGCAGGGGGGGGATGGGAAACACTGAAGCTTTCTTT. This chain links TRBV15 with TRBJ1-1, with D possibly being TRBD1 (5 bases). Trimming removed 3 bases at V and 2 bases at J, with 13 bases between. This CDR3 contains 15 residues. Per the germline V gene, CDR1 is LNHNV and CDR2 is YYDKDF (reference sequence). The whole variable domain, remainder taken from reference TRBV15 and TRBJ1-1, is DAMVIQNPRYQVTQFGKPVTLSCSQTLNHNVMYWYQQKSSQAPKLLFHYYDKDFNNEADTPDNFQSRRPNTSFCFLDIRSPGLGDTAMYLCATSRGGMGNTEAFFGQGTRLTVV.

The V and J genes are TRBV5-4 and TRBJ2-7; 11 bases align to TRBD2. Germline V gene lookup returns CDR1 SGHNT and CDR2 YYREEE (reference sequence). V was clipped by 0 bases and J by 9 bases; unmatched bases: 11. The CDR3 covers 16 residues. This CDR3 is CASSLALTSGIARQYF. The CDR3 coding sequence is TGTGCCAGCAGCTTGGCCTTGACTAGCGGGATTGCGAGGCAGTACTTC.

V gene TRBV9 combines with J gene TRBJ1-2; possibly TRBD1 for D (5 bases). Germline V gives CDR1 SGDLS, CDR2 YYNGEE. V lost 3 bases and J lost 8, with 14 bases in between. This CDR3 has 13 residues. The CDR3 region is CASSAERDHGYTF. The CDR3 nucleotides read TGTGCCAGCAGCGCGGAGCGGGACCACGGCTACACCTTC.

The rearrangement links TRBV29-1 to TRBJ1-3, with TRBD1 as a possible D gene (5 bases). The CDR3 contains 15 residues. The V end was cut by 2 bases, the J end by 2 bases, with 13 bases between. From germline, CDR1 is SQVTM and CDR2 ANQGSEA. CDR3 residues: CSVELEGLAGNTIYF. The CDR3 nucleotides are TGCAGCGTTGAACTGGAGGGGCTCGCTGGAAACACCATATATTTT.

The table lists this clone with a count of one. The rearrangement uses TRBV9 and TRBJ2-4, with D perhaps matching TRBD1 (6 bases). The CDR3 extends over 16 amino acids. The V end was cut by 1 base, the J end by 9 bases, with 20 bases between. Germline CDR1 reads SGDLS; CDR2 reads YYNGEE. The chain's CDR3 is CASSVSTGNDQSIQYF. The CDR3 DNA reads TGTGCCAGCAGCGTATCCACAGGGAATGATCAGAGCATTCAGTACTTC.

V is TRBV6-1 and J is TRBJ2-2; 9 positions agree with TRBD2. Germline V lookup: CDR1 MNHNS, CDR2 SASEGT. The CDR3 length is 15 residues. After removal of 6 bases from V and 5 bases from J, the junction contained 7 bases not matched to a gene. CDR3 sequence reads: CASRPGLAGTGELFF. The CDR3 coding sequence is TGTGCCAGCAGGCCGGGACTAGCAGGAACCGGGGAGCTGTTTTTT.

The rearrangement joins TRBV5-6 to TRBJ2-1; 8 nucleotides agree with TRBD2. The CDR3 is made up of 14 amino acids. V was pared by 7 bases and J by 0 bases, with 3 bases of the junction left unmatched. Germline assignment: CDR1 SGHDT and CDR2 YYEEEE. CDR3 amino acids: CASGGTSSYNEQFF. The CDR3 DNA reads TGTGCCAGCGGTGGGACTAGCTCCTACAATGAGCAGTTCTTC.

This chain connects TRBV5-1 to TRBJ2-7; tentatively, D is TRBD1 (5 bases). Looked up from germline, CDR1 is SGHRS and CDR2 is YFSETQ. Trimming left V 0 bases short and J 4 bases short, with 20 bases between. The length of the CDR3 is 17 residues. CDR3 in amino acids: CASSLEAGFGPIYEQYF. In DNA, the CDR3 is TGCGCCAGCAGCTTGGAGGCAGGGTTTGGACCAATTTACGAGCAGTACTTC.